What follows are 32 T cell receptor beta chains derived from one specimen sequenced in a study of T cells in Graves' hyperthyroidism and ophthalmopathy. What was amplified from RNA transcripts were TCR beta CDR3 regions. With the HTBI primer set, the TCR CDR3 went through a first round of RT-PCR. TCRdb processed the multiplex PCR reads anew with MiXCR; each CDR3 protein has one entry. The sample consists of about 590,000 distinct CDR3 sequences, approximately 15% of them appearing once. Material: blood. These receptors were collected from a young woman with Graves' hyperthyroidism.

In the case of this clonotype: A read error may produce the germline difference seen at one junction end. The chain is built from TRBV28 and TRBJ1-5; D is possibly TRBD1 (5 bases). Looked up from germline, CDR1 is MDHEN and CDR2 is SYDVKM. CDR3 size: 15 residues. CDR3 loop: CASTDRGRLYQPQHF. The CDR3 DNA follows: TGCGCCAGCACCGACCGGGGCAGGCTCTATCAGCCCCAGCATTTT.

This clonotype was observed many times. This chain connects TRBV7-9 to TRBJ1-1, with TRBD1 as a possible D gene (5 bases). V lost 5 bases to trimming and J lost 0 bases, with 19 bases between them. This CDR3 has 17 residues. CDR1 SEHNR and CDR2 FQNEAQ come from the germline V gene (reference sequence). The CDR3 nucleotides read TGTGCCAGCAGCGCGGGACTCCTGACCGTCATGAACACTGAAGCTTTCTTT. This codes for CASSAGLLTVMNTEAFF.

This clonotype has a handful of counts. V gene TRBV29-1 combines with J gene TRBJ1-2; 10 nucleotides agree with TRBD1. V was clipped by 4 bases and J by 6 bases; unmatched bases: 5. This CDR3 comprises 13 residues. Germline values: CDR1 SQVTM, CDR2 ANQGSEA. The CDR3 sequence: CSVVKTGGHGYTF. Here the CDR3 DNA reads TGCAGCGTTGTGAAGACAGGGGGCCATGGCTACACCTTC. Variable domain in full (rest from reference TRBV29-1 and TRBJ1-2): SAVISQKPSRDICQRGTSLTIQCQVDSQVTMMFWYRQQPGQSLTLIATANQGSEATYESGFVIDKFPISRPNLTFSTLTVSNMSPEDSSIYLCSVVKTGGHGYTFGSGTRLTVV.

Ten or more counts support this clonotype. In nucleotides, the CDR3 is TGCGCCAGCAGCTTGGGCCCGGGACAGGGGTTCGGAGGCTACACCTTC. It yields the protein CASSLGPGQGFGGYTF. This chain connects TRBV5-1 to TRBJ1-2; the match to TRBD1 covers 10 bases. This CDR3 is built from 16 residues. Germline V CDR1 and CDR2: SGHRS, YFSETQ. J lost 8 bases, V lost 0 bases, and 10 bases had no gene match.

This clonotype has more than one count but fewer than ten. The rearrangement links TRBV7-6 to TRBJ2-5, with D unclear. CDR1 and CDR2 (germline): SGHVS, FNYEAQ. This CDR3 comprises 13 residues. V gave up 8 bases and J gave up 3 bases, with 13 bases separating them. The CDR3 sequence is CASRLVREETQYF. The CDR3 DNA follows: TGTGCCAGCCGCCTTGTACGGGAAGAGACCCAGTACTTC.

This clonotype was recorded many times. The chain employs TRBV11-1 and TRBJ2-3, with a weak D call TRBD2 (5 bases). The CDR3 sequence is 12 residues long. Trimming stripped 5 bases from V and 7 bases from J, with 10 bases between. Per germline, CDR1 SGHAT and CDR2 FQDESV (reference sequence). CDR3 protein: CASSPTTHTQYF. The DNA of the CDR3 is TGTGCCAGCAGCCCGACTACTCATACGCAGTATTTT.

About this clonotype: No conserved phenylalanine or tryptophan ends this CDR3, so it is likely a read error. The J gene is TRBJ1-4, the V gene TRBV28, with TRBD1 as a possible D gene (5 bases). Germline values: CDR1 MDHEN, CDR2 SYDVKM. CDR3 length: 14 amino acids. V was pared by 3 bases and J by 5 bases, with 10 bases between. CDR3 sequence (DNA): TGTGCCAGCAGTTTTGCCAGGGTCAATGAAAAACTGTTTTGT. This codes for CASSFARVNEKLFC.

This clonotype came up a few times. CDR3 nucleotides: TGTGCCAGCTCACCGATGGACAGGGAGAACGAGCAGTACTTC. It encodes CASSPMDRENEQYF. The J gene is TRBJ2-7, the V gene TRBV18; 8 nucleotides match TRBD1. The CDR3 has 14 residues. CDR1 KGHSH and CDR2 LQKENI come from the germline V gene. Trimming removed 3 bases from V and 5 bases from J; junction bases left unmatched: 6.

This clonotype was detected once. The CDR3 spells CASSLYGLAPYEQYF. The DNA for the CDR3 is TGTGCCAGCAGTTTATATGGCCTGGCCCCCTACGAGCAGTACTTC. The chain has TRBV28 and TRBJ2-7; D gene ambiguous. The CDR3 contains 15 residues. Between the trimmed V and J ends, which lost 1 base and 2 bases, there was a span of 12 bases. CDR1 and CDR2 from the germline V gene are MDHEN and SYDVKM.

The J gene is TRBJ1-2, the V gene TRBV20-1; D not certain. Germline V CDR1 and CDR2: DFQATT, SNEGSKA (reference sequence). V lost 3 bases, J lost 8 bases, and 16 bases lay in between. This CDR3 is 13 amino acids long. CDR3 DNA sequence: TGCAGTGCTAGTAGGACGGCCGAGTTGGGCTACACCTTC. Amino acid sequence: CSASRTAELGYTF.

This clonotype was seen more than once but under ten times. CDR3 sequence: CASSTRLAGVLVYEQFF. CDR3 sequence (DNA): TGCGCCAGCAGCACCCGACTAGCGGGAGTGTTGGTCTATGAGCAGTTCTTC. V is TRBV4-1 and J is TRBJ2-1; TRBD2 agrees at 12 bases. Germline-derived CDR1 and CDR2 are MGHRA and YSYEKL. The CDR3 loop spans 17 amino acids. With 5 bases clipped from V and 8 bases from J, the junction kept 13 bases outside the gene matches.

This clonotype was detected many times. This chain's CDR3 is CASSPPQGLNTEAFF. The CDR3 bases are TGTGCCAGCTCACCACCACAGGGTCTGAACACTGAAGCTTTCTTT. This rearrangement joins TRBV18 to TRBJ1-1; tentatively, D is TRBD1 (6 bases). This CDR3 contains 15 residues. CDR1 and CDR2 (germline): KGHSH, LQKENI. V was shortened by 0 bases and J by 0 bases, with 8 bases between the two germline ends.

The rearrangement uses TRBV7-3 and TRBJ2-1; D gene ambiguous. The CDR3 length is 14 residues. Germline values: CDR1 SGHTA, CDR2 FQGTGA. Trimming removed 5 bases at V and 7 bases at J, with 15 bases between. DNA of the CDR3: TGTGCCAGCAGCCAGCCCGGAGAATGGAATGAGCAGTTCTTC. It yields the protein CASSQPGEWNEQFF.

This clonotype was seen only a few times. V usage is TRBV5-4 and J usage is TRBJ1-1, with D unresolved. Trimming removed 4 bases from V and 3 bases from J, with 10 bases in between. Looked up from germline, CDR1 is SGHNT and CDR2 is YYREEE (reference sequence). The CDR3 contains 13 residues. The CDR3 is CASSAQLDTEAFF. The DNA of the CDR3 is TGTGCCAGCAGCGCTCAATTAGACACTGAAGCTTTCTTT.

Regarding this clonotype: This clone may be a read error of a much larger clone one base away. The CDR3 sequence: CAWSFPYEQYF. The CDR3 DNA sequence: TGTGCCTGGAGTTTTCCGTACGAGCAGTACTTC. This rearrangement joins TRBV30 to TRBJ2-7, with no clear D. The germline CDR1 and CDR2 sequences are GTSNPN and SVGIG (reference sequence). Trimming took 2 bases from V and 4 from J, leaving 6 bases between them. CDR3 length equals 11 residues.

A remark on this clonotype: With a much larger clone just one base away, this may be a read error. The rearrangement joins TRBV2 to TRBJ2-7; D call uncertain. Germline loops: CDR1 SNHLY, CDR2 FYNNEI. CDR3 size: 14 residues. V was cut by 2 bases and J by 6 bases, with 14 bases left in between. The DNA for the CDR3 is TGTGCCAGCAGTGAATCGGACCTGCCCGGCGAGCAGTACTTC. This codes for CASSESDLPGEQYF.

This clonotype was observed a handful of times. As DNA, the CDR3 is TGCGCCAGCAGCTTGTCTTTCATGGGGAGCTCCTATAATTCACCCCTCCACTTT. This encodes CASSLSFMGSSYNSPLHF. The J gene is TRBJ1-6, the V gene TRBV5-1; D not certain. This CDR3 has 18 residues. From germline, CDR1 is SGHRS and CDR2 YFSETQ. V shed 1 base and J shed 0 bases, with 14 bases lying between them.

This clonotype has at least ten counts. The chain links TRBV30 to TRBJ2-1; D ambiguous. Trimming cost V 8 bases and J 1 base, with 15 bases left between them. The CDR3 consists of 14 residues. Germline CDR1 and CDR2: GTSNPN and SVGIG (reference sequence). The CDR3 loop is CAGNHGRSYNEQFF. The DNA for the CDR3 is TGTGCCGGGAATCACGGCAGGTCCTACAATGAGCAGTTCTTC.

In this sample, this clonotype turned up a few times. V and J are TRBV18 and TRBJ2-7, with TRBD1 identical over 7 bases. Germline assignment: CDR1 KGHSH and CDR2 LQKENI. J gave up 5 bases and V 1 base, and 8 bases lay outside the gene matches. The CDR3 runs to 15 residues. This chain's CDR3 is CASSPLEDRMNEQYF. DNA for the CDR3: TGTGCCAGCTCACCACTGGAGGACAGGATGAACGAGCAGTACTTC.

CDR3 in DNA: TGTGCCTGGACCCGTAAGACTAGCGGCAGCTACAATGAGCAGTTCTTC. This codes for CAWTRKTSGSYNEQFF. The rearrangement uses TRBV30 and TRBJ2-1; 9 bases line up with TRBD2. This CDR3 has 16 amino acids. The germline CDR1 and CDR2 sequences are GTSNPN and SVGIG (reference sequence). V lost 4 bases to trimming and J lost 3 bases; unmatched junction nucleotides: 10.

The rearrangement uses TRBV12-3 or TRBV12-4 and TRBJ2-2, with D possibly called TRBD1 or TRBD2 (5 bases each). V dropped 6 bases and J dropped 0 bases, with 17 bases sitting between them. CDR3 length equals 17 residues. CDR3 sequence (DNA): TGTGCCAGCAGCGAGGGGCGGCTAAGAACGAACACCGGGGAGCTGTTTTTT. Its protein product is CASSEGRLRTNTGELFF.

The genes are TRBV5-1 and TRBJ2-2; possibly TRBD1 for D (7 bases). The CDR3 contains 15 residues. CDR1 and CDR2 (germline): SGHRS, YFSETQ. Trimming removed 5 bases at V and 9 bases at J, with 20 bases between. The CDR3 DNA reads TGCGCCAGCAGTACAACAGGGGACTCGACCCGGGAGCTGTTTTTT. It translates to CASSTTGDSTRELFF.

This clonotype was detected ten times or more. V and J are TRBV29-1 and TRBJ2-7; weak D call: TRBD1 (6 bases). Germline V gives CDR1 SQVTM, CDR2 ANQGSEA. There are 14 residues in the CDR3. Trimming left V 1 base short and J 4 bases short, with 14 bases between. In DNA form, the CDR3 reads TGCAGCGTTGAAGGTGGGGGCAGGAGTTACGAGCAGTACTTC. This sequence encodes CSVEGGGRSYEQYF.

This clonotype showed up many times. The chain uses TRBV11-2 and TRBJ1-5; the match to TRBD1 covers 7 bases. CDR3 size: 13 residues. The trim removed 5 bases at V and 9 bases at J, leaving 7 bases unmatched. CDR1 SGHAT and CDR2 FQNNGV come from the germline V gene. CDR3 sequence: CASSPTGFGPQHF. The CDR3 DNA follows: TGTGCCAGCAGCCCGACAGGGTTTGGGCCCCAGCATTTT.

J is TRBJ2-5 and V is TRBV7-9; D is uncertain. V lost 2 bases and J lost 5, with 9 bases in between. The CDR3 covers 13 residues. Germline V gene lookup returns CDR1 SEHNR and CDR2 FQNEAQ (reference sequence). The CDR3 protein is CASSLSLRETQYF. Written as DNA, the CDR3 is TGTGCCAGCAGCTTATCACTACGGGAGACCCAGTACTTC.

This clonotype has only a few counts. The chain carries TRBV10-3 and TRBJ2-5; D could derive from TRBD1 or TRBD2 (5 bases each). Trimming took off 6 bases at V and 5 bases at J, with 13 bases between the two ends. The CDR3 loop spans 13 amino acids. Germline CDR1 ENHRY, CDR2 SYGVKD. CDR3 protein: CAIRRDVEETQYF. As DNA, the CDR3 is TGTGCCATCAGGAGGGACGTAGAGGAGACCCAGTACTTC.

The gene calls are TRBV7-9 and TRBJ2-5, with D perhaps TRBD1 (5 bases). The V end was cut by 0 bases, the J end by 4 bases, with 15 bases between. The CDR3 sequence is 16 residues long. From germline, CDR1 is SEHNR and CDR2 FQNEAQ (reference sequence). The CDR3 loop reads CASSLATARGGETQYF. The CDR3 nucleotides read TGTGCCAGCAGCTTAGCGACAGCTCGCGGTGGAGAGACCCAGTACTTC.

This clonotype was recorded many times. The chain employs TRBV20-1 and TRBJ2-2; D remains unclear. Germline V CDR1 and CDR2: DFQATT, SNEGSKA (reference sequence). The CDR3 spans 13 residues. The V end lost 2 bases, the J end lost 1 base, and 5 bases lay between the germline ends. CDR3 loop: CSARFRNTGELFF. The CDR3 DNA is TGCAGTGCTAGATTCAGGAACACCGGGGAGCTGTTTTTT.

In this sample, this clonotype turned up many times. The V call is TRBV30, the J call TRBJ2-1, with D possibly matching TRBD1 (5 bases). This CDR3 spans 14 amino acids. V lost 0 bases and J 5 bases, leaving 11 bases between the germline ends. Germline values: CDR1 GTSNPN, CDR2 SVGIG (reference sequence). The CDR3 loop is CAWSVRLGHNEQFF. The CDR3 DNA follows: TGTGCCTGGAGTGTACGGTTGGGGCACAATGAGCAGTTCTTC.

The rearrangement links TRBV2 to TRBJ1-2, with 9 bases that match TRBD1. V lost 7 bases to trimming and J lost 7 bases; unmatched junction nucleotides: 4. The CDR3 covers 12 residues. Germline V lookup: CDR1 SNHLY, CDR2 FYNNEI. As DNA, the CDR3 is TGTGCCAGCACAGAGACAGGGGGTGGCTACACCTTC. Amino acid sequence: CASTETGGGYTF.

The rearrangement links TRBV28 to TRBJ1-6; D perhaps matches TRBD1 (5 bases). The CDR3 is 13 amino acids. The V gene lost 6 bases and the J gene lost 6 bases, with 9 bases spanning the gap. Per germline, CDR1 MDHEN and CDR2 SYDVKM. In DNA, the CDR3 is TGTGCCAGCAGAGGGACTCCTAATTCACCCCTCCACTTT. Amino acid sequence: CASRGTPNSPLHF.

This clonotype turned up a few times. Just one base apart from a much larger clone, this may be a read error. The chain links TRBV2 to TRBJ1-5; no definite D call. Germline V CDR1 and CDR2: SNHLY, FYNNEI. The CDR3 has 13 residues. Deletions cut 1 base from V and 5 bases from J, with 6 bases between. The CDR3, as DNA: TGTGCCAGCAGTGAAGAGGTGGATCAGCCCCAGCATTTT. Translating gives CASSEEVDQPQHF.